A single sample is the source of the 20 T cell receptor beta chains below, sequenced in a study of blood T cell repertoires in COVID-19. Repertoires were generated with immunoSEQ multiplex PCR, while TCRdb's copy carries only in-frame clones and drops some. Of some 83,000 clones listed, approximately 80% are singletons. Sequenced input: peripheral blood. The source of these receptors is a man aged 45-60 years with acute or convalescent COVID-19.

This chain links TRBV9 with TRBJ2-3; 7 nucleotides align to TRBD1. Germline trimming cut 3 bases from V and 0 bases from J; bases unmatched to any gene: 4. From germline, CDR1 is SGDLS and CDR2 YYNGEE. The CDR3 consists of 15 residues. CDR3 loop: CASSETGLSTDTQYF. The DNA for the CDR3 is TGTGCCAGCAGCGAGACAGGGTTGAGCACAGATACGCAGTATTTT.

The J gene is TRBJ1-5, the V gene TRBV7-2; 11 nucleotides line up with TRBD1. The germline CDR1 and CDR2 sequences are SGHTA and FQGNSA. After removal of 0 bases from V and 5 bases from J, the junction contained 3 bases not matched to a gene. The CDR3 has 16 residues. CDR3 in amino acids: CASSLARTGGDQPQHF. The CDR3 coding sequence is TGTGCCAGCAGCTTAGCGAGGACAGGGGGCGATCAGCCCCAGCATTTT.

The gene calls are TRBV6-1 and TRBJ1-1; 10 bases match TRBD1. The CDR3 spans 14 residues. Looked up from germline, CDR1 is MNHNS and CDR2 is SASEGT. J lost 8 bases, V lost 3 bases, and 6 bases had no gene match. The CDR3 region is CASSDGQGVEEAFF. Written as DNA, the CDR3 is TGTGCCAGCAGTGACGGACAGGGGGTTGAGGAAGCTTTCTTT.

V gene TRBV4-1 combines with J gene TRBJ2-7; 11 bases agree with TRBD2. Looked up from germline, CDR1 is MGHRA and CDR2 is YSYEKL. J lost 3 bases, V lost 1 base, and 8 bases had no gene match. The CDR3 extends over 17 amino acids. CDR3 bases: TGCGCCAGCAGCCAAGTCTCCGTGACTAGCGGGAACTACGAGCAGTACTTC. Translated: CASSQVSVTSGNYEQYF.

The chain has TRBV5-4 and TRBJ1-3; D is perhaps TRBD1 (5 bases). CDR3 length: 15 residues. The V gene lost 1 base and the J gene lost 3 bases, with 11 bases spanning the gap. CDR1 SGHNT and CDR2 YYREEE come from the germline V gene (reference sequence). CDR3 residues: CASSLSAGRGNTIYF. CDR3 bases: TGTGCCAGCAGCTTGAGCGCAGGGCGTGGAAACACCATATATTTT.

This chain uses TRBV4-2 with TRBJ2-4; no firm D call. Trimming removed 1 base at V and 1 base at J, with 17 bases between. CDR3 length: 18 amino acids. Germline V CDR1 and CDR2: LGHNA, YNFKEQ. CDR3 sequence reads: CASSQVSQVGWAKNIQYF. DNA of the CDR3: TGTGCCAGCAGCCAAGTTAGTCAGGTGGGTTGGGCCAAAAACATTCAGTACTTC.

In its sample, this clone was seen a few times. The chain has TRBV27 and TRBJ2-2; D not certain. CDR1 is MNHEY and CDR2 is SMNVEV in the germline V gene (reference sequence). CDR3 length: 14 residues. V shed 3 bases and J shed 2 bases, with 7 bases lying between them. The chain's CDR3 is CASSFGPNTGELFF. DNA for the CDR3: TGTGCCAGCAGTTTTGGGCCCAACACCGGGGAGCTGTTTTTT.

The gene calls are TRBV2 and TRBJ1-5; D possibly corresponds to TRBD1 (5 bases). In germline, CDR1 is SNHLY, CDR2 FYNNEI. V shed 5 bases and J shed 0 bases, with 11 bases lying between them. CDR3 length: 15 amino acids. The CDR3 coding sequence is TGTGCCAGCAGTAAAACACAGGTTAGCAATCAGCCCCAGCATTTT. Protein: CASSKTQVSNQPQHF.

V and J are TRBV7-2 and TRBJ1-1, with a weak D call TRBD1 (5 bases). V dropped 0 bases and J dropped 1 base, with 15 bases sitting between them. The germline gives CDR1 SGHTA, CDR2 FQGNSA. CDR3 length: 17 residues. For the CDR3, the DNA is TGTGCCAGCAGCTTAGCCTGGCAGGGCGGGACGAACACTGAAGCTTTCTTT. This encodes CASSLAWQGGTNTEAFF.

Only a few counts were recorded for this clone. The V gene is TRBV2, the J gene TRBJ1-4, with D tentatively TRBD1 (6 bases). The CDR3 extends over 16 amino acids. The germline V gene has CDR1 SNHLY and CDR2 FYNNEI. V lost 6 bases and J lost 0, with 14 bases in between. The CDR3 sequence is CASRRGQSTTNEKLFF. CDR3 nucleotide sequence: TGTGCCAGCAGGAGAGGACAGTCCACAACTAATGAAAAACTGTTTTTT.

The rearrangement links TRBV5-1 to TRBJ2-2; TRBD2 might be the D (6 bases). CDR1 and CDR2 (germline): SGHRS, YFSETQ. Deletions cut 4 bases from V and 4 bases from J, with 20 bases between. CDR3 size: 17 residues. For the CDR3, the DNA is TGCGCCAGCAGCCCGGAGGGTGGGAGACTTTCCACCGGGGAGCTGTTTTTT. It translates to CASSPEGGRLSTGELFF.

The chain uses TRBV6-2 or TRBV6-3 and TRBJ1-1; no clear D. Germline loops: CDR1 MNHEY, CDR2 SVGEGT. The CDR3 covers 16 residues. V lost 2 bases and J 0 bases, leaving 13 bases between the germline ends. This CDR3 is CASSYPTTRLNTEAFF. The CDR3 DNA follows: TGTGCCAGCAGTTACCCGACTACACGACTGAACACTGAAGCTTTCTTT.

The chain employs TRBV2 and TRBJ2-1; 10 bases align to TRBD1. CDR1 and CDR2 from the germline V gene are SNHLY and FYNNEI. The J segment lost 9 bases and the V segment lost 1 base, leaving 0 bases of the junction unmatched. The length of the CDR3 is 13 residues. The CDR3: CASSEGTGGEQFF. DNA of the CDR3: TGTGCCAGCAGTGAAGGGACAGGGGGTGAGCAGTTCTTC.

This sequence joins TRBV29-1 and TRBJ2-1; 9 bases agree with TRBD2. Germline V CDR1 and CDR2: SQVTM, ANQGSEA. The CDR3 is 13 amino acids. The junction had 4 bases not matched to a gene; V was cut back by 7 bases and J by 3 bases. The CDR3 nucleotides read TGCAGCGCAAAGCGGGGGGACTACAATGAGCAGTTCTTC. The encoded protein is CSAKRGDYNEQFF.

J is TRBJ2-7 and V is TRBV4-2, with unresolved D. The CDR3 totals 14 residues. V was trimmed by 4 bases and J by 7 bases, leaving 17 bases between them. Germline V gene data show CDR1 as LGHNA and CDR2 as YNFKEQ. CDR3 region: CASSLAADSSEQYF. CDR3 nucleotide sequence: TGTGCCAGCAGCCTCGCCGCGGATTCGTCTGAGCAGTACTTC.

The chain recombines TRBV5-1 with TRBJ2-1; the match to TRBD2 covers 9 bases. Germline values: CDR1 SGHRS, CDR2 YFSETQ. The CDR3 runs to 16 residues. J lost 2 bases, V lost 4 bases, and 7 bases had no gene match. Written as DNA, the CDR3 is TGCGCCAGCAGCCTAATAGCGGGAGCGACCTACAATGAGCAGTTCTTC. Amino acids: CASSLIAGATYNEQFF. Full variable domain (missing parts from reference TRBV5-1 and TRBJ2-1): KAGVTQTPRYLIKTRGQQVTLSCSPISGHRSVSWYQQTPGQGLQFLFEYFSETQRNKGNFPGRFSGRQFSNSRSEMNVSTLELGDSALYLCASSLIAGATYNEQFFGPGTRLTVL.

This rearrangement joins TRBV5-4 to TRBJ1-3; the D gene is possibly TRBD1 (5 bases). This CDR3 is 17 amino acids long. The germline V gene encodes CDR1 SGHNT and CDR2 YYREEE (reference sequence). Trimming shortened V by 1 base and J by 0 bases, and 14 bases separated the two germline ends. The CDR3 sequence: CASSLFQGRHSGNTIYF. Written as DNA, the CDR3 is TGTGCCAGCAGCTTGTTCCAGGGTCGGCACTCTGGAAACACCATATATTTT.

The J gene is TRBJ2-2, the V gene TRBV25-1; D unresolved. Per germline, CDR1 MGHDK and CDR2 SYGVNS. Trimming pared 4 bases from V and 0 bases from J, leaving 6 bases between. The length of the CDR3 is 14 residues. The CDR3 protein is CASSGEPNTGELFF. CDR3 nucleotides: TGTGCCAGCAGTGGAGAACCGAACACCGGGGAGCTGTTTTTT. The whole variable domain, filled in from reference TRBV25-1 and TRBJ2-2, reads EADIYQTPRYLVIGTGKKITLECSQTMGHDKMYWYQQDPGMELHLIHYSYGVNSTEKGDLSSESTVSRIRTEHFPLTLESARPSHTSQYLCASSGEPNTGELFFGEGSRLTVL.

This rearrangement joins TRBV5-5 to TRBJ2-2; D ambiguous. V lost 1 base, J lost 0 bases, and 7 bases lay in between. CDR3 length: 15 amino acids. Per germline, CDR1 SGHKS and CDR2 YYEKEE (reference sequence). CDR3: CASSLLSANTGELFF. The DNA for the CDR3 is TGTGCCAGCAGCTTGTTATCCGCGAACACCGGGGAGCTGTTTTTT.

The rearrangement links TRBV2 to TRBJ1-5, with D perhaps TRBD1 (6 bases). With 6 bases removed from V and 3 bases from J, the gap between germline ends came to 9 bases. This CDR3 has 13 amino acids. Looked up from germline, CDR1 is SNHLY and CDR2 is FYNNEI. The CDR3 bases are TGTGCCAGCAGCTGGGGGCTCAATCAGCCCCAGCATTTT. It yields the protein CASSWGLNQPQHF.